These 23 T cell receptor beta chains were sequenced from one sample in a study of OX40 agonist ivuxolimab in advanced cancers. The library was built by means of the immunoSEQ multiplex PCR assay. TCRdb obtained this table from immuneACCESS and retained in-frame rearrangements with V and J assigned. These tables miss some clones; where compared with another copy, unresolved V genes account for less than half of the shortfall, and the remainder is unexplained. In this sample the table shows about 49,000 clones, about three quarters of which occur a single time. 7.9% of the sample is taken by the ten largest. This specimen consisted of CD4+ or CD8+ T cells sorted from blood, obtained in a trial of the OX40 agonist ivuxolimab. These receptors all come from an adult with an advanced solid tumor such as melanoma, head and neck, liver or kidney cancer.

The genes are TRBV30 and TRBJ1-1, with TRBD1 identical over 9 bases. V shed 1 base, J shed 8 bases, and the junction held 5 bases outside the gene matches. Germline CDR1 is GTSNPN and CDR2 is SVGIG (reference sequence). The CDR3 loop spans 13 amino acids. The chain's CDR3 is CAWSDRGREEAFF. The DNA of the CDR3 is TGTGCCTGGAGTGACAGGGGGCGGGAGGAAGCTTTCTTT.

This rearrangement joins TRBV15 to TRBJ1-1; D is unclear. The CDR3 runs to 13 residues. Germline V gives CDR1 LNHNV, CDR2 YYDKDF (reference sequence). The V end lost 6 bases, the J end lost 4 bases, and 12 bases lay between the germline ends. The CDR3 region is CATREPARTEAFF. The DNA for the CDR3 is TGTGCCACCAGGGAACCGGCCCGCACTGAAGCTTTCTTT.

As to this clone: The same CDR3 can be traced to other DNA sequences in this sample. The CDR3 here is CASSPRDGYTF. The DNA for the CDR3 is TGTGCCAGCTCCCCGCGTGATGGCTACACCTTC. V and J are TRBV18 and TRBJ1-2, with D uncertain. There are 11 residues in the CDR3. The V end lost 6 bases, the J end lost 6 bases, and 8 bases lay between the germline ends. Germline loops: CDR1 KGHSH, CDR2 LQKENI.

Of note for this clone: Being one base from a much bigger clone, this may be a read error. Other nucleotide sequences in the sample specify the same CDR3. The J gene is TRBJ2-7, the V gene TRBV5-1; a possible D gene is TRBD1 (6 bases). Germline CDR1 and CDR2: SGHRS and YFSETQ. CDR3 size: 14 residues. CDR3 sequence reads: CASSLAQQGNEQYF. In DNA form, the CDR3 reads TGCGCCAGTAGCTTGGCCCAACAGGGAAACGAGCAGTACTTC.

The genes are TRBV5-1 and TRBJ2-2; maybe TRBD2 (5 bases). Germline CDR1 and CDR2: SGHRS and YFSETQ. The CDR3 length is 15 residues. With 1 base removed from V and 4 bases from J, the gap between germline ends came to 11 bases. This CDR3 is CASSLFGIGTGELFF. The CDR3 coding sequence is TGCGCCAGCAGCTTGTTCGGGATCGGCACCGGGGAGCTGTTTTTT.

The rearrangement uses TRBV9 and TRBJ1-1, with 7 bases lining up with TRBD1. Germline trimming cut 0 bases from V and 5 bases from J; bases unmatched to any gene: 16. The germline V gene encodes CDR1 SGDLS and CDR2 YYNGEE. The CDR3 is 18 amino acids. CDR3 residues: CASSVGIPTGEGGTEAFF. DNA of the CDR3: TGTGCCAGCAGCGTAGGTATTCCCACAGGGGAGGGAGGGACTGAAGCTTTCTTT.

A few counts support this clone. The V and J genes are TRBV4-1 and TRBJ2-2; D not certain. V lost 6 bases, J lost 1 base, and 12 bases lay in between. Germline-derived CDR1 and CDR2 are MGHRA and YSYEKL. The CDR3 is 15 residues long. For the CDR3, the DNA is TGCGCCAGCAGGCACTTCAAAGGGAACACCGGGGAGCTGTTTTTT. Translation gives CASRHFKGNTGELFF.

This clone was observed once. This CDR3 is CSGQGQETQYF. Written as DNA, the CDR3 is TGCAGTGGGCAGGGACAAGAGACCCAGTACTTC. This chain joins TRBV20-1 and TRBJ2-5; weak D call: TRBD1 (5 bases). Germline values: CDR1 DFQATT, CDR2 SNEGSKA (reference sequence). CDR3 length: 11 residues. V was pared by 7 bases and J by 2 bases, with 8 bases between.

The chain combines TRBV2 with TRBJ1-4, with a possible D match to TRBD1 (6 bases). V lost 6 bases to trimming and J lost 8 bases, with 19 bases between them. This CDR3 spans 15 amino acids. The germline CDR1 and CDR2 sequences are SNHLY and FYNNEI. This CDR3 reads CASRMETGIGEKLFF. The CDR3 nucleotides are TGTGCCAGCAGGATGGAGACAGGTATAGGAGAAAAACTGTTTTTT.

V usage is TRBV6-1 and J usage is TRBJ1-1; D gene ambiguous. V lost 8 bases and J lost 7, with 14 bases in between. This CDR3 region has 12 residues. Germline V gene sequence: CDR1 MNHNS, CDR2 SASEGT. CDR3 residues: CASGFRTGEAFF. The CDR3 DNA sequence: TGTGCCAGCGGATTTCGGACGGGTGAAGCTTTCTTT.

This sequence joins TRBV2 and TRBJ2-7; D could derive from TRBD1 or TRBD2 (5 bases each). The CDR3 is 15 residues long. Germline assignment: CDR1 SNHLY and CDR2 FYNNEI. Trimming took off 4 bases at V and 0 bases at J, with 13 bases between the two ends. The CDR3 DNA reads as TGTGCCAGCAGTGTCCGGGACCTGAGCTCCTACGAGCAGTACTTC. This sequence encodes CASSVRDLSSYEQYF.

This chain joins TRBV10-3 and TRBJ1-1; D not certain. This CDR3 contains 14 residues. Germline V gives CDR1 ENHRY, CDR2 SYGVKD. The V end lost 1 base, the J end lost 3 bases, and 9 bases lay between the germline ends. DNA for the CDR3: TGTGCCATCAGTGAGTTTGAGGGAGACACTGAAGCTTTCTTT. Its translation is CAISEFEGDTEAFF.

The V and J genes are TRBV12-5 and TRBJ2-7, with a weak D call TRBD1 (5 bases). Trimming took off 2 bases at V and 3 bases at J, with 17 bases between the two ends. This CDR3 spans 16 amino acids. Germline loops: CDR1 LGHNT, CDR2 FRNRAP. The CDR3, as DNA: TGTGCTAGTGGTTTGTCAGGAAGTGCAGGGAACTACGAGCAGTACTTC. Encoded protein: CASGLSGSAGNYEQYF.

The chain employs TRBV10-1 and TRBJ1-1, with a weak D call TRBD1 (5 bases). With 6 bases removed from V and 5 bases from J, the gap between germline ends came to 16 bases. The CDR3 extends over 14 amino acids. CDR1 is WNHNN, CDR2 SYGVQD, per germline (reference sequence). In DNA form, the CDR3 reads TGCGCCAGCAGAAGAGGGGCCGGCGAAACTGAAGCTTTCTTT. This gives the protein CASRRGAGETEAFF.

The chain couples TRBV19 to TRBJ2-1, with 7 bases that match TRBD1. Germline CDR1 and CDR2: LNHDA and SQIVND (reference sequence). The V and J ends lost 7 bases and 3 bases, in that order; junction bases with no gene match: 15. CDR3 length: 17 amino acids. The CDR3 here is CASTQGTLRDSYNEQFF. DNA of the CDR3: TGTGCCAGTACCCAGGGGACCCTTCGGGACAGCTACAATGAGCAGTTCTTC.

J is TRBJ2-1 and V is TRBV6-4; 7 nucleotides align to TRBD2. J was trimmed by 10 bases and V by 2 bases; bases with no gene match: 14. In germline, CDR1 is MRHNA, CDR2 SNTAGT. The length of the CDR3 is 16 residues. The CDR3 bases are TGTGCCAGCAGTGACGCCGGGAGGTCGTCTATAGGCGAGCAGTTCTTC. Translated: CASSDAGRSSIGEQFF.

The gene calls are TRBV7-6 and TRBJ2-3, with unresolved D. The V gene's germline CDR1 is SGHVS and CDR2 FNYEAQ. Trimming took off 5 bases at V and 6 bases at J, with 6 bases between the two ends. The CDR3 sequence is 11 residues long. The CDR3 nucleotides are TGTGCCAGCAGCATTTCCGATACGCAGTATTTT. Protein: CASSISDTQYF.

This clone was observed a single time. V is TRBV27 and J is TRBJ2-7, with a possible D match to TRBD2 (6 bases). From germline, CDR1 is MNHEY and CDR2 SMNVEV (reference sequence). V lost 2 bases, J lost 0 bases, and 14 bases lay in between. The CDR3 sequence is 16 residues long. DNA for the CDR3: TGTGCCAGCAGTTTACGGGCCGGGAGCATCTCCTACGAGCAGTACTTC. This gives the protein CASSLRAGSISYEQYF.

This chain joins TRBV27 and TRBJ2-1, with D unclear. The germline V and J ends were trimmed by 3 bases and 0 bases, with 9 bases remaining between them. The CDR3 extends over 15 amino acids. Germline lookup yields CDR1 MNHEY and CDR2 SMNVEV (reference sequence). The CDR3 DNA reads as TGTGCCAGCAGTTTCCCGGGTAGCTCCTACAATGAGCAGTTCTTC. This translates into CASSFPGSSYNEQFF.

The CDR3 DNA reads TGTGCCAGCTCGGCGGTTGGAAATGAGCAGTTCTTC. Encoded protein: CASSAVGNEQFF. The V call is TRBV11-2, the J call TRBJ2-1; D is unclear. Germline lookup yields CDR1 SGHAT and CDR2 FQNNGV. V lost 8 bases and J lost 7, with 12 bases in between. This CDR3 is built from 12 residues. The variable domain in full, completed from reference TRBV11-2 and TRBJ2-1, reads EAGVAQSPRYKIIEKRQSVAFWCNPISGHATLYWYQQILGQGPKLLIQFQNNGVVDDSQLPKDRFSAERLKGVDSTLKIQPAKLEDSAVYLCASSAVGNEQFFGPGTRLTVL.

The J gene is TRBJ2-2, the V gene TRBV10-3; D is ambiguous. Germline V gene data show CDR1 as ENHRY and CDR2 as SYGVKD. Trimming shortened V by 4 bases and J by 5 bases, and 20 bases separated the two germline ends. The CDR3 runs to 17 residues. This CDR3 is CAISVPPDRADTGELFF. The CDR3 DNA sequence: TGTGCCATCAGTGTCCCGCCCGACCGGGCCGATACCGGGGAGCTGTTTTTT.

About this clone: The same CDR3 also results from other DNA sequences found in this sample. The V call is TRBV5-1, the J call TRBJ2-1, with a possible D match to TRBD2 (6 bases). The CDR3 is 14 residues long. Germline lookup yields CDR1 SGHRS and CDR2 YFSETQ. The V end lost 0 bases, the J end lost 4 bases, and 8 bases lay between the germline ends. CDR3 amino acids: CASSLGDLYNEQFF. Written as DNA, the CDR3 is TGCGCCAGCAGCTTGGGGGACTTGTACAATGAGCAGTTCTTC.

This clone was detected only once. For the CDR3, the DNA is TGTGCCAGCAGTGCACCATTGGGCCTCGAGCAGTACTTC. Its protein product is CASSAPLGLEQYF. The chain is built from TRBV6-5 and TRBJ2-7; no clear D. V lost 5 bases to trimming and J lost 6 bases, with 14 bases between them. This CDR3 has 13 residues. CDR1 is MNHEY and CDR2 is SVGAGI in the germline V gene.